Sequencing of this T cell receptor beta chain was carried out in a study of OX40 agonist ivuxolimab in advanced cancers. Points on this clone: Its antigen is not identified.

TCRdb keeps only in-frame clones here, not all; method: immunoSEQ multiplex PCR. The data show about 19,000 clones, about 92% seen once. The V and J ends lost 2 bases and 3 bases, in that order; junction bases with no gene match: 12. Looked up from germline, CDR1 is SGHRS and CDR2 is YFSETQ. The CDR3 covers 18 residues. Points from the study as a whole: Average numbers of expanded clones were greater in CD8+ T cells than in CD4+.

Sample: CD4+ or CD8+ T cells sorted from blood, taken in a trial of the OX40 agonist ivuxolimab. The sequence was collected from an adult with an advanced solid tumor such as melanoma, head and neck, liver or kidney cancer. The V call is TRBV5-1, the J call TRBJ2-2, with 8 positions matching TRBD1. In nucleotides, the CDR3 is TGCGCCAGCAGCTTTTTGACAGGGGATATTGTGGACACCGGGGAGCTGTTTTTT. Translated, it gives CASSFLTGDIVDTGELFF.